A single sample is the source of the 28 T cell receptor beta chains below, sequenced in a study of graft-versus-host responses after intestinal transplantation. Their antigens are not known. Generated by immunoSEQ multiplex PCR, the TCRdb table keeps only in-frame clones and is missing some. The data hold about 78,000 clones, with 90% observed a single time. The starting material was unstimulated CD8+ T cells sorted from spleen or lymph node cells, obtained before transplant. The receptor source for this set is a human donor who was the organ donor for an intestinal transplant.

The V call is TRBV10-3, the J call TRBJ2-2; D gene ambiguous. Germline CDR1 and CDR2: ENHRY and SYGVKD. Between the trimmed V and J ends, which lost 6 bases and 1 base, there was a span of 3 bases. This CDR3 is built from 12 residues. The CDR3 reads CAISLNTGELFF. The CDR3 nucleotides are TGTGCCATCAGCCTGAACACCGGGGAGCTGTTTTTT.

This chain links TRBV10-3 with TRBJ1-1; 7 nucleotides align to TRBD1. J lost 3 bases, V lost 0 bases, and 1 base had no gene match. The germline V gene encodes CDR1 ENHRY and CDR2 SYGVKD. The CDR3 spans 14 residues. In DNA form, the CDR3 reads TGTGCCATCAGTGAGTCCGGGACAGACACTGAAGCTTTCTTT. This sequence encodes CAISESGTDTEAFF.

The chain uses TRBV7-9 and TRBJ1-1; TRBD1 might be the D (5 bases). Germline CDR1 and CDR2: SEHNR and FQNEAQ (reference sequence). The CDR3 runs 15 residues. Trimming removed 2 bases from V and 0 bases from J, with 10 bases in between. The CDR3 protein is CASSLSAGMNTEAFF. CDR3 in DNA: TGTGCCAGCAGCTTATCGGCAGGGATGAACACTGAAGCTTTCTTT.

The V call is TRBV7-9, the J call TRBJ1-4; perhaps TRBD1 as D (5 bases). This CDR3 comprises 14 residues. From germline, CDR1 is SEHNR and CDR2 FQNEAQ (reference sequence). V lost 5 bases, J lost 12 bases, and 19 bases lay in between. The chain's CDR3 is CASSGRQPLGQLFF. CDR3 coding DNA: TGTGCCAGCAGCGGACGACAGCCACTTGGACAACTGTTTTTT.

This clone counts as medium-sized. Written as DNA, the CDR3 is TGTGCCAGCAGCGAAACAGCTTCGGATACGCAGTATTTT. Its translation: CASSETASDTQYF. The chain employs TRBV7-6 and TRBJ2-3; D uncertain. Germline CDR1 SGHVS, CDR2 FNYEAQ. The V gene lost 5 bases and the J gene lost 6 bases, with 12 bases spanning the gap. The CDR3 runs to 13 residues.

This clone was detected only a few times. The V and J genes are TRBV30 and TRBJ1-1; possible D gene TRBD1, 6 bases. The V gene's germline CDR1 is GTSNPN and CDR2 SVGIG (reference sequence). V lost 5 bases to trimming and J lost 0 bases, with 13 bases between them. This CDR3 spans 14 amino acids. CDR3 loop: CAWDPTGLNTEAFF. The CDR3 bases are TGTGCCTGGGATCCGACAGGTCTGAACACTGAAGCTTTCTTT.

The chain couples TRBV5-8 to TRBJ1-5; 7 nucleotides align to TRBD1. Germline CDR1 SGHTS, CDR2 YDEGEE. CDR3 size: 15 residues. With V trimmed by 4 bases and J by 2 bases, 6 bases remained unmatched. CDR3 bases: TGTGCCAGCAGCAACACAGGGGTAGGCAATCAGCCCCAGCATTTT. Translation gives CASSNTGVGNQPQHF. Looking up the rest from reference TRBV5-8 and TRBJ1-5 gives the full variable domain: EAGVTQSPTHLIKTRGQQATLRCSPISGHTSVYWYQQALGLGLQFLLWYDEGEERNRGNFPPRFSGRQFPNYSSELNVNALELEDSALYLCASSNTGVGNQPQHFGDGTRLSIL.

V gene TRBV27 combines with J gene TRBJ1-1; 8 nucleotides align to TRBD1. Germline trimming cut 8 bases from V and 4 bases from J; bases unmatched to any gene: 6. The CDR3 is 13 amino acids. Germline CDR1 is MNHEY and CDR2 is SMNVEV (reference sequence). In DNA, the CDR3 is TGTGCCAGCCGGTACACAGGGGGCACTGAAGCTTTCTTT. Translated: CASRYTGGTEAFF.

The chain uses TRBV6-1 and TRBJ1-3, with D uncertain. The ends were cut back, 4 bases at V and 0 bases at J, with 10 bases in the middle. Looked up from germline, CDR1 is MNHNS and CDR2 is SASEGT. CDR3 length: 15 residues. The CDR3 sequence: CASSATSGSGNTIYF. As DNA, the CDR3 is TGTGCCAGCAGTGCCACTTCGGGCTCTGGAAACACCATATATTTT.

The DNA of the CDR3 is TGTGCCAGTACCCCCCGGAGCGGGGAACTAGCCAAAAACATTCAGTACTTC. Translated, it gives CASTPRSGELAKNIQYF. V is TRBV19 and J is TRBJ2-4; TRBD2 matches 7 bases. The J segment lost 0 bases and the V segment lost 7 bases, leaving 12 bases of the junction unmatched. Germline lookup yields CDR1 LNHDA and CDR2 SQIVND (reference sequence). This CDR3 is 17 amino acids long.

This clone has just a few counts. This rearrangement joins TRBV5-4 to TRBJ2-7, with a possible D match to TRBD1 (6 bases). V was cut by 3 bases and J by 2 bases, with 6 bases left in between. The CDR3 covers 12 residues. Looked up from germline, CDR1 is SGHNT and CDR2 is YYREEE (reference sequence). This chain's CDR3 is CASSWDTYEQYV. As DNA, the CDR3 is TGTGCCAGCAGCTGGGACACCTACGAGCAGTACGTC.

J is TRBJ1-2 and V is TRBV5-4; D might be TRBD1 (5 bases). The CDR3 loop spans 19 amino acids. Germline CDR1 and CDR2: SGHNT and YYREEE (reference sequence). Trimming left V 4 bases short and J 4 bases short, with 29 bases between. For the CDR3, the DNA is TGTGCCAGCAGCGTGGACATTAAAGCCCTAACAAAACAGAGCTATGGCTACACCTTC. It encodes CASSVDIKALTKQSYGYTF.

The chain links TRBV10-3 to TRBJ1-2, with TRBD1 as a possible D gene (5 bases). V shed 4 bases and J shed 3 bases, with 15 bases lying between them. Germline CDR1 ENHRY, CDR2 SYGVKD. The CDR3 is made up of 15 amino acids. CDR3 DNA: TGTGCCATCAGTGGGCGAGGCGGGGGTGACTATGGCTACACCTTC. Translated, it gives CAISGRGGGDYGYTF.

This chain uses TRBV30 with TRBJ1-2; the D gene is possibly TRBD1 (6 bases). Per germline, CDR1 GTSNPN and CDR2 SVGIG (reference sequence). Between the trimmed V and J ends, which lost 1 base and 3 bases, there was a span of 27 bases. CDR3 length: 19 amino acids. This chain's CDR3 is CAWSGVAAPQGYVYYGYTF. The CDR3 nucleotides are TGTGCCTGGAGTGGGGTCGCGGCCCCACAGGGTTATGTCTACTATGGCTACACCTTC.

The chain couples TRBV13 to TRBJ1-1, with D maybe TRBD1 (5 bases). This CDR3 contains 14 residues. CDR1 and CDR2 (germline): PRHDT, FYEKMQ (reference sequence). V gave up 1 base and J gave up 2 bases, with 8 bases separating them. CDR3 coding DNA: TGTGCCAGCAGCTTAGACCGGACAAACACTGAAGCTTTCTTT. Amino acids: CASSLDRTNTEAFF.

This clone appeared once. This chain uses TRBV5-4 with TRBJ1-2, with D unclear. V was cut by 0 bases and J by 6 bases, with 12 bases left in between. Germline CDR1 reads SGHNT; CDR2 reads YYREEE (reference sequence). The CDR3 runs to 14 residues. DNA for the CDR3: TGTGCCAGCAGCTTGGACATGCCCTTTAATGGCTACACCTTC. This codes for CASSLDMPFNGYTF.

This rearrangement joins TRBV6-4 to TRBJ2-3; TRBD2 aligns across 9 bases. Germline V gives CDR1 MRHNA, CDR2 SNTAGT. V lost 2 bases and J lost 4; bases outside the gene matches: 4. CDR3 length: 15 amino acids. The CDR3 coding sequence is TGTGCCAGCAGTGACGAGGGCGGGGGGGCAGATACGCAGTATTTT. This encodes CASSDEGGGADTQYF.

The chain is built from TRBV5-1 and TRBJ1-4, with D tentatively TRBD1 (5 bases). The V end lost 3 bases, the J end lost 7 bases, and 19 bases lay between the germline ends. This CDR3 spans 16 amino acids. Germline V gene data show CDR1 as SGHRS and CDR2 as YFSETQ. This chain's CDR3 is CASSSRSRVMGEKLFF. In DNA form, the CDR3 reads TGCGCCAGCAGCTCAAGAAGCAGGGTTATGGGTGAAAAACTGTTTTTT.

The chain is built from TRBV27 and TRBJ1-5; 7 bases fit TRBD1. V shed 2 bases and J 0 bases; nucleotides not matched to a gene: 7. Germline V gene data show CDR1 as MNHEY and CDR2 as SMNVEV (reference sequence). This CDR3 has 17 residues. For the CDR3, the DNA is TGTGCCAGCAGTTTAAGTGGGACAGCCTATAGCAATCAGCCCCAGCATTTT. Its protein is CASSLSGTAYSNQPQHF.

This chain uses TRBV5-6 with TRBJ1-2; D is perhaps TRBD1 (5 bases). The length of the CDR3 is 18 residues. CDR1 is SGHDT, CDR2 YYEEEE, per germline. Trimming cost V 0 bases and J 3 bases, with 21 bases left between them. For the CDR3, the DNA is TGTGCCAGCAGCTTGGCCAAAGGGGTCGGCTTCTTACACTATGGCTACACCTTC. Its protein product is CASSLAKGVGFLHYGYTF.

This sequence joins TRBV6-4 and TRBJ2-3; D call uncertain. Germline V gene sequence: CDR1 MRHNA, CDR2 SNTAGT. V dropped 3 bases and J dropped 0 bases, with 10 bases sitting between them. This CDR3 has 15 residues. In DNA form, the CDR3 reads TGTGCCAGCAGTGATGAGGAATCTAGCACAGATACGCAGTATTTT. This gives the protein CASSDEESSTDTQYF.

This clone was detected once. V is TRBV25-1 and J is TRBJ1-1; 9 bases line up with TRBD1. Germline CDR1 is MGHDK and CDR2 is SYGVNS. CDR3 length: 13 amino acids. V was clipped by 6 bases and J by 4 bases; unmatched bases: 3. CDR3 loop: CASRTGGSTEAFF. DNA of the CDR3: TGTGCCAGCAGGACAGGGGGAAGCACTGAAGCTTTCTTT.

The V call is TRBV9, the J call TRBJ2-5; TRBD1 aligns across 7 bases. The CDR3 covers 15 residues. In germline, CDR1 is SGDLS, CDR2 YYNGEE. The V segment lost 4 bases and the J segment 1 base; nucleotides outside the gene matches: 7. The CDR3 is CASSPHWDSQETQYF. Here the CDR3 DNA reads TGTGCCAGCAGCCCACACTGGGACAGCCAAGAGACCCAGTACTTC.

The CDR3 DNA reads as TGTGCCACCAGCAGATCTTGGGGGGGGGCGGACGACAATGAGCAGTTCTTC. Protein: CATSRSWGGADDNEQFF. V is TRBV15 and J is TRBJ2-1; possibly TRBD2 for D (7 bases). Looked up from germline, CDR1 is LNHNV and CDR2 is YYDKDF (reference sequence). Trimming took off 2 bases at V and 5 bases at J, with 19 bases between the two ends. The length of the CDR3 is 17 residues.

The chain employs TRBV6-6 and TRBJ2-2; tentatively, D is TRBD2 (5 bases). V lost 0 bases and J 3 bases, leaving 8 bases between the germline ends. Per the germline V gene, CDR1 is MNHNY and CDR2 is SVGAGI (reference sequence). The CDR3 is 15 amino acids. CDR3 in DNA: TGTGCCAGCAGTTACTCGAGAGGGCACACCGGGGAGCTGTTTTTT. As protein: CASSYSRGHTGELFF.

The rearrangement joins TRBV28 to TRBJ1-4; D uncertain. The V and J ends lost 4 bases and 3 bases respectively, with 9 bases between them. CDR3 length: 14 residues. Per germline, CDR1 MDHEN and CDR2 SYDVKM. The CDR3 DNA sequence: TGTGCCAGCAGTTCTCAGGCCTCTAATGAAAAACTGTTTTTT. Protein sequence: CASSSQASNEKLFF.

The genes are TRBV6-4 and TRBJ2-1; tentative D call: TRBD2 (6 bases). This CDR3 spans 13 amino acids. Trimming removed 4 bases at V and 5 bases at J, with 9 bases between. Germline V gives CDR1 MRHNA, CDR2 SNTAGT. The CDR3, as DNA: TGTGCCAGCAGTGCCGGACTACACAATGAGCAGTTCTTC. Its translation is CASSAGLHNEQFF.

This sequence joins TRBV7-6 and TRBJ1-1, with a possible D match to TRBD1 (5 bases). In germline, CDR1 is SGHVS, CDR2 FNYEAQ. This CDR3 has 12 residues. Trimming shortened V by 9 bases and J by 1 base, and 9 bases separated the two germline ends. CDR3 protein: CASRGGNTEAFF. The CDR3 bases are TGTGCCAGTCGGGGGGGGAACACTGAAGCTTTCTTT. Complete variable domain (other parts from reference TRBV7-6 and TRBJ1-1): GAGVSQSPRYKVTKRGQDVALRCDPISGHVSLYWYRQALGQGPEFLTYFNYEAQQDKSGLPNDRFSAERPEGSISTLTIQRTEQRDSAMYRCASRGGNTEAFFGQGTRLTVV.